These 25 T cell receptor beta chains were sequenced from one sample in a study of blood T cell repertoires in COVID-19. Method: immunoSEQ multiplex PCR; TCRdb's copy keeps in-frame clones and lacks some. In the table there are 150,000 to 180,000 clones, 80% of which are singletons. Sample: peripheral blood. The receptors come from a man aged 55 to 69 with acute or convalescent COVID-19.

The CDR3 DNA is TGTGCCAGCAGCTTATCAACGACTGGTGGTGAAAAACTGTTTTTT. This gives the protein CASSLSTTGGEKLFF. V is TRBV7-2 and J is TRBJ1-4; D is undetermined. The length of the CDR3 is 15 residues. Germline V gene sequence: CDR1 SGHTA, CDR2 FQGNSA. V lost 2 bases and J lost 7, with 14 bases in between.

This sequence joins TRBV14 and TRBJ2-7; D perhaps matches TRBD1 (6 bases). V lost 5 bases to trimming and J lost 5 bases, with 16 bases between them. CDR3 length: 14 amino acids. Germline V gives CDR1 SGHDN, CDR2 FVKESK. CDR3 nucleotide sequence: TGTGCCAGCAGCTCCTTCAGGGGTCGAAACGAGCAGTACTTC. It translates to CASSSFRGRNEQYF.

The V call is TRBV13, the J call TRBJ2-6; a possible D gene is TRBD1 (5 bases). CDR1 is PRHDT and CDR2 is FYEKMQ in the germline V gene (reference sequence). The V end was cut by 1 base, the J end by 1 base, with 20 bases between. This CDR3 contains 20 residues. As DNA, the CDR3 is TGTGCCAGCAGCTTAGCTTATTTAACAGGTATAGATTCTGGGGCCAACGTCCTGACTTTC. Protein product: CASSLAYLTGIDSGANVLTF.

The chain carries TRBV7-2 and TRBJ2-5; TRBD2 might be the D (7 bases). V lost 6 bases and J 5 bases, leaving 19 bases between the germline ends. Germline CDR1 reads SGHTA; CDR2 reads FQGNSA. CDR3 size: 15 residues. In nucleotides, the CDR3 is TGTGCCAGCAGGCCGCCGGGGGCGGGAGTGGAGACCCAGTACTTC. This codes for CASRPPGAGVETQYF.

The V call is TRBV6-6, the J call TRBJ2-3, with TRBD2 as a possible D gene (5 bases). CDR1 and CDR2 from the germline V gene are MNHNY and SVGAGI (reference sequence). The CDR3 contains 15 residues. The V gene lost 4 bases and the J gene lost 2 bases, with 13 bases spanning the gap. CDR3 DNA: TGTGCCAGCAGTTCCGGGGTCGGGCTCACAGATACGCAGTATTTT. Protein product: CASSSGVGLTDTQYF.

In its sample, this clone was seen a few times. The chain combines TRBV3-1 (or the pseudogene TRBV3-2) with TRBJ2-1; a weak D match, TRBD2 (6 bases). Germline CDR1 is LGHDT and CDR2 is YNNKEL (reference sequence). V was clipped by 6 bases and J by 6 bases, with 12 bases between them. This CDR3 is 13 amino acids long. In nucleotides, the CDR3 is TGTGCCAGCAGTCGTCGGGGGTTCAATGAGCAGTTCTTC. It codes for CASSRRGFNEQFF.

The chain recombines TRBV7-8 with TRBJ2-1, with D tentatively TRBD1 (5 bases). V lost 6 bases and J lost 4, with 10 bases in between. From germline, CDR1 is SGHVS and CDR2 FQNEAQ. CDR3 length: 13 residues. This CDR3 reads CASSPGRYNEQFF. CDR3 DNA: TGTGCCAGCAGTCCAGGGCGGTACAATGAGCAGTTCTTC.

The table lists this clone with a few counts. CDR3 DNA sequence: TGTGCCAGCAGCTTACGGAGGGAACGGGGGAATGAGCAGTTCTTC. Amino acid sequence: CASSLRRERGNEQFF. The V and J genes are TRBV7-8 and TRBJ2-1; D is perhaps TRBD2 (6 bases). CDR1 SGHVS and CDR2 FQNEAQ come from the germline V gene. V was trimmed by 2 bases and J by 7 bases, leaving 15 bases between them. The CDR3 sequence is 15 residues long.

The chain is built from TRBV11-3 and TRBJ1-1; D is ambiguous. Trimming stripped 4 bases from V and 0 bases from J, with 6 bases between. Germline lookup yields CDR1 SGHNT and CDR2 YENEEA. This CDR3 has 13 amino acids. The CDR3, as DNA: TGTGCCAGCAGCTACAGTCTGAACACTGAAGCTTTCTTT. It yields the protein CASSYSLNTEAFF.

The CDR3: CASSRDRVNTEAFF. The CDR3 nucleotides are TGTGCCAGCAGCCGAGACAGGGTAAACACTGAAGCTTTCTTT. The chain couples TRBV7-9 to TRBJ1-1, with 7 positions matching TRBD1. The V segment lost 5 bases and the J segment 2 bases; nucleotides outside the gene matches: 5. This CDR3 has 14 residues. The germline V gene has CDR1 SEHNR and CDR2 FQNEAQ (reference sequence).

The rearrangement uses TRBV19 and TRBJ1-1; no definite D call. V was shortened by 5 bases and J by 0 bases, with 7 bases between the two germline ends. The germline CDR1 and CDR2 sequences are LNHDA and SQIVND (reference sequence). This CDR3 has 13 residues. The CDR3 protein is CASSWRVNTEAFF. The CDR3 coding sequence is TGTGCCAGTAGTTGGAGGGTGAACACTGAAGCTTTCTTT.

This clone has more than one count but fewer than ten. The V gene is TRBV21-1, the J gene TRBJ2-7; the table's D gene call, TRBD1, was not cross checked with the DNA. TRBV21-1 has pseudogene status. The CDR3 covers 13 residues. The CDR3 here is CASSPPGSYEQYF. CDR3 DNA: TGTGCCAGCAGCCCCCCTGGCAGCTACGAGCAGTACTTC.

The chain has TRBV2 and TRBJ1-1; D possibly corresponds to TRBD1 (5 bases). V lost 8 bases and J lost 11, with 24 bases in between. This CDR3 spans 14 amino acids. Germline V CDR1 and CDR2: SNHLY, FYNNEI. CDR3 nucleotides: TGTGCCAGCTCCGGCCTTAGGGGCTCGGGGGAGGCTTTCTTT. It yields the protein CASSGLRGSGEAFF.

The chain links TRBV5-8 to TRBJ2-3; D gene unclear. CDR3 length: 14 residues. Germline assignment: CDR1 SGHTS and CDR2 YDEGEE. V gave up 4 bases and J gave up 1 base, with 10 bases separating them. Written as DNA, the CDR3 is TGTGCCAGCAGCCGAACCGGTCGCACAGATACGCAGTATTTT. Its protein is CASSRTGRTDTQYF.

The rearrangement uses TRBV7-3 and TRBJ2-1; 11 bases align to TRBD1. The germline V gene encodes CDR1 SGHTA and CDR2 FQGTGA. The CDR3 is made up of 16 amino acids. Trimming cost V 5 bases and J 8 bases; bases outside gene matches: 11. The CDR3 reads CASSLGPGQGVDEQFF. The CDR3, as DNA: TGTGCCAGCAGCCTAGGACCGGGACAGGGGGTCGATGAGCAGTTCTTC.

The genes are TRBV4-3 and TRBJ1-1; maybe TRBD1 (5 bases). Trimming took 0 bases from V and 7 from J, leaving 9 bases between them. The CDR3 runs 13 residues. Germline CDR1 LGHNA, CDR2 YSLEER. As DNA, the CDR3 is TGCGCCAGCAGCCAAGACACAGGCCTTGAAGCTTTCTTT. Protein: CASSQDTGLEAFF.

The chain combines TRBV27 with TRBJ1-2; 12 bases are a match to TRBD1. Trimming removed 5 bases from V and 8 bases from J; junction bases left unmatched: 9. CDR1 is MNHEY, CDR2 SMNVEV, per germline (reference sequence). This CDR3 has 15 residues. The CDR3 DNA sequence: TGTGCCAGCAGTCCCCGGGACAGGGGGCTTTTAGGCTACACCTTC. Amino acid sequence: CASSPRDRGLLGYTF.

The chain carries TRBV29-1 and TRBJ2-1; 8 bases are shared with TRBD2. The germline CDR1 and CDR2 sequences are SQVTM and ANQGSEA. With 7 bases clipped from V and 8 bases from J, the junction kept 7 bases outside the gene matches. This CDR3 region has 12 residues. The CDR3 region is CSAGGGRDEQFF. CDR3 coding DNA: TGCAGCGCCGGGGGGGGCCGGGATGAGCAGTTCTTC.

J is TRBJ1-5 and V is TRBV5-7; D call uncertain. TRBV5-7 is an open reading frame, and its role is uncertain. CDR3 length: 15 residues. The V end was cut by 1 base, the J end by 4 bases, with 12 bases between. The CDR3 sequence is CASSLRREGNQPQHF. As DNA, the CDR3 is TGTGCCAGCAGCTTGAGGCGGGAAGGGAATCAGCCCCAGCATTTT.

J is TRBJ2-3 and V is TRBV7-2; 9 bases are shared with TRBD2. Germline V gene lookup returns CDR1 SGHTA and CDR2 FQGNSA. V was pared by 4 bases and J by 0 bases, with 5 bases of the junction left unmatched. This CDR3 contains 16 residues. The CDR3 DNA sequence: TGTGCCAGCAGCTCTTTAGCGGGGGTTAGCACAGATACGCAGTATTTT. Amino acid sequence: CASSSLAGVSTDTQYF.

The CDR3 loop is CASSLAGLAGGTAPGEQFF. Written as DNA, the CDR3 is TGTGCCAGCAGCTTAGCGGGACTAGCGGGAGGGACAGCTCCCGGTGAGCAGTTCTTC. This chain uses TRBV7-9 with TRBJ2-1; 16 nucleotides align to TRBD2. The CDR3 runs 19 residues. V lost 0 bases and J lost 9; bases outside the gene matches: 11. Germline V lookup: CDR1 SEHNR, CDR2 FQNEAQ (reference sequence).

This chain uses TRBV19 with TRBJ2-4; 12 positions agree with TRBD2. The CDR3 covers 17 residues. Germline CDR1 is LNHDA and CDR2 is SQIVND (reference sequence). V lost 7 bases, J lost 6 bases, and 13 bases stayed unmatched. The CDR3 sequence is CASKASGGAGSLNIQYF. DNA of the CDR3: TGTGCCAGTAAGGCTAGCGGGGGGGCCGGTTCCCTAAACATTCAGTACTTC.

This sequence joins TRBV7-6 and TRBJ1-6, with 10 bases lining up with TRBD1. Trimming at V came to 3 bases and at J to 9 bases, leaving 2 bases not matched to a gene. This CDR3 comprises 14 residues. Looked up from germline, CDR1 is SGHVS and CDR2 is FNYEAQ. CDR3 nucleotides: TGTGCCAGCAGCTTCGACAGGGGGCGTTCACCCCTCCACTTT. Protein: CASSFDRGRSPLHF.

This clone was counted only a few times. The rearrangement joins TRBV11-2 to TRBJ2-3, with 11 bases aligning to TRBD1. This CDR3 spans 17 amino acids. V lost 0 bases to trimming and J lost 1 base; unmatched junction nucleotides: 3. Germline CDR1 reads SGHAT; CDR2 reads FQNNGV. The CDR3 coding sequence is TGTGCCAGCAGCTTAGAGTGGGGACAGGGGGGCACAGATACGCAGTATTTT. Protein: CASSLEWGQGGTDTQYF.

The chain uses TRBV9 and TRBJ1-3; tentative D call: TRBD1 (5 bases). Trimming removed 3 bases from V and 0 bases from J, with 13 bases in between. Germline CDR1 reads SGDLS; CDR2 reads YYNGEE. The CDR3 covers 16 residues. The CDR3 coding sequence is TGTGCCAGCAGCGAGTTGGCGGGGGGCTCTGGAAACACCATATATTTT. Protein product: CASSELAGGSGNTIYF.